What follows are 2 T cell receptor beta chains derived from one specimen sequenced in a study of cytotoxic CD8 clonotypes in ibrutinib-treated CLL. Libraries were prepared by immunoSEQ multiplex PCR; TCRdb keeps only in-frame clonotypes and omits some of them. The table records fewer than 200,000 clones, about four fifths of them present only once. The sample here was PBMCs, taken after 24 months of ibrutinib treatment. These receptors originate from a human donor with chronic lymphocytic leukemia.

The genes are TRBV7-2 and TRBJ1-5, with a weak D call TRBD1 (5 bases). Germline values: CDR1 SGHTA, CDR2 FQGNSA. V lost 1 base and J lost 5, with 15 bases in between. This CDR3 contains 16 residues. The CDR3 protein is CASSLGGSRVDQPQHF. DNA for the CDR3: TGTGCCAGCAGCTTAGGAGGGAGCAGGGTGGATCAGCCCCAGCATTTT.

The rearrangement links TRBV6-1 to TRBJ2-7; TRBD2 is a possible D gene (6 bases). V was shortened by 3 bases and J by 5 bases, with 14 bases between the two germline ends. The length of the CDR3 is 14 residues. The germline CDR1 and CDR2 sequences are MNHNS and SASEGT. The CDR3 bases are TGTGCCAGCAGTGATCAACGCGGGATCGACGAGCAGTACTTC. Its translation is CASSDQRGIDEQYF.